The clone carrying this T cell receptor (beta chain) was counted between two and nine times. The antigen is not known. TCRdb re-called the reads with MiXCR, one entry per CDR3 protein. The sample records 100,000 to 150,000 distinct CDR3 sequences, under 30% being singletons. There are 15 residues in the CDR3. The V gene's germline CDR1 is MNHEY and CDR2 SVGAGI. The V and J ends lost 5 bases and 2 bases respectively, with 10 bases between them. The data stem from a study of T cell repertoires in cytomegalovirus infection. In the study overall: Based on public TCR beta signatures, there were indications of CMV infection and of a matching HLA type.

General study results and limits: There were HLA-C-restricted CMV-specific TCR beta clonotypes dominating the ex vivo response. Cumulative frequency of public TCR beta families picked out carriers of CMV plus the relevant HLA.

This rearrangement joins TRBV6-5 to TRBJ2-6; tentatively, D is TRBD1 (6 bases). The source of this sequence is a human donor in good health (CMV status not recorded). Some clones in this sample may be carry-over from other donors' samples. Sequenced sample: PBMCs, sequenced either directly or after in vitro stimulation (not recorded which). The CDR3 bases are TGTGCCAGCAGTCACAGGGTAACTGGGGCCAACGTCCTGACTTTC. It specifies CASSHRVTGANVLTF.